This record concerns one TCR beta chain sequence. The data were obtained in a study of blood T cell repertoires in COVID-19. Trimming removed 8 bases from V and 5 bases from J, with 15 bases in between. The CDR3 is 13 amino acids. Germline V lookup: CDR1 SNHLY, CDR2 FYNNEI. Method: immunoSEQ multiplex PCR; TCRdb's copy keeps in-frame clones and lacks some. In the table there are about 140,000 clones, around 86% of which are singletons. The sample consisted of peripheral blood. The V call is TRBV2, the J call TRBJ1-1, with D perhaps matching TRBD1 (5 bases). The clonotype was recovered from a woman of 80 years or more with acute or convalescent COVID-19. In DNA form, the CDR3 reads TGTGCCAGCCTCGGGGGAATAAGGACTGAAGCTTTCTTT. Its protein is CASLGGIRTEAFF.